This T cell receptor beta chain appears in the sequencing data of a study of Tregs in tolerant kidney transplant recipients. The study's findings and limits: Biological reproducibility was not directly addressed in this study. Tolerant patients' donor-specific Tregs expanded beyond overall Tregs, suggesting antigen-driven growth.

V gave up 2 bases and J gave up 6 bases; unmatched junction bases: 9. Germline-derived CDR1 and CDR2 are SGHRS and YFSETQ. The length of the CDR3 is 17 residues. In regard to this clone: Its antigen is not known.

The nonmyeloablative bone marrow transplants came from related graft donors, with transient mixed chimerism. Unstimulated regulatory T cells (CD4+CD25+CD127-), CD4+CD25- non-regulatory cells, CD4 and CD8 cells were FACS-sorted from thawed PBMCs. TCRdb keeps only in-frame clones here, not all; method: immunoSEQ multiplex PCR. The sample gives tens of thousands of clones, around nine tenths of which show up once; 1.5% to 2% is in the top ten. Sequenced here: CD4+ T cells from blood (PBMCs), sampled 24 months after the transplant. V is TRBV5-1 and J is TRBJ2-3; TRBD2 aligns across 13 bases. The sequence was obtained from a human patient who received a combined kidney and bone marrow transplant. The T cells may come from the graft donor. CDR3 coding DNA: TGCGCCAGCAGCTTTAGACTAGCGGGGGGTACCACGGATACGCAGTATTTT. Translating it yields CASSFRLAGGTTDTQYF.